This TCR beta chain came from a study of shared clonotypes between healthy human individuals. The overall study: Donor ages ranged 18 to 49 years: a couple of women, a few men. CD4 naive and CD4 memory each took three plates per donor, while CD8 naive took two and CD8 memory one.

Findings and caveats of the study: Of the naive CD4 clonotypes, roughly 5% were shared across several donors. What limited the represented genetic and exposure-history diversity was the small number of donors.

CDR1 is MNHEY, CDR2 SVGAGI, per germline. CDR3 length: 13 amino acids. V lost 3 bases and J lost 6, with 11 bases in between. Comments on this clone: What it recognizes is unknown.

Clones were sequenced by immunoSEQ multiplex PCR, and TCRdb holds only the in-frame ones, with some missing. The repertoire has around 550,000 clones, almost 97% of them found once; the top ten carry 0.06%. V and J are TRBV6-5 and TRBJ1-1; the D gene is possibly TRBD1 (5 bases). Sequencing used naive CD4+ T cells sorted from blood. The subset denotes: CD45RA+ positively selected. The receptor was isolated from a woman aged 25-40 years in good health. The CDR3 DNA reads TGTGCCAGCAGTTATGTCAGGGAGGCTGAAGCTTTCTTT. Translated: CASSYVREAEAFF.